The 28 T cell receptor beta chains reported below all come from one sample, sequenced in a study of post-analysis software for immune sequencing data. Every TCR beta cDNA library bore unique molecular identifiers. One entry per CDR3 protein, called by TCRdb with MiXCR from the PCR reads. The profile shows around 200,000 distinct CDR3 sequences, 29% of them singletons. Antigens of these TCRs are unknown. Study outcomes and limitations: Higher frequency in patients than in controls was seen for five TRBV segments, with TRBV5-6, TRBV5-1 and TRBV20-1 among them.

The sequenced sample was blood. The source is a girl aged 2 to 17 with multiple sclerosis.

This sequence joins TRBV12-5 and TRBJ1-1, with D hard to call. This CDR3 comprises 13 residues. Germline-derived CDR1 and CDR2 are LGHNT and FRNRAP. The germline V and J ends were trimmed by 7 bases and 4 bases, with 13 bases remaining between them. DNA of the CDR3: TGTGCTAGTGCCATTGAAGAGGGCACTGAAGCTTTCTTT. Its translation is CASAIEEGTEAFF.

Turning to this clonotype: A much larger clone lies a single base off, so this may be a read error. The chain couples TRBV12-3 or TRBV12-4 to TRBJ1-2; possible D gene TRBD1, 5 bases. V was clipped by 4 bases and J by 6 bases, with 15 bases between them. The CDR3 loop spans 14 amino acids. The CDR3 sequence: CASSCLQGEDGYTF. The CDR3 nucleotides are TGTGCCAGCAGTTGTTTGCAGGGAGAGGATGGCTACACCTTC.

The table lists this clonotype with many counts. As DNA, the CDR3 is TGTGCCAGCACCCCTAGATCGGGGGATACGCAGTATTTT. Amino acids: CASTPRSGDTQYF. The chain recombines TRBV7-2 with TRBJ2-3, with D perhaps TRBD2 (5 bases). Germline CDR1 and CDR2: SGHTA and FQGNSA. V was cut by 7 bases and J by 6 bases, with 14 bases left in between. CDR3 length: 13 residues.

CDR3 region: CSATRRLNNYEQYF. CDR3 bases: TGCAGTGCCACCAGGAGGCTGAACAACTACGAGCAGTACTTC. The rearrangement joins TRBV20-1 to TRBJ2-5, with D perhaps TRBD2 (5 bases). The tail of the sequence fits TRBJ2-7 better, so the J call may be wrong. The CDR3 has 14 amino acids. From germline, CDR1 is DFQATT and CDR2 SNEGSKA (reference sequence).

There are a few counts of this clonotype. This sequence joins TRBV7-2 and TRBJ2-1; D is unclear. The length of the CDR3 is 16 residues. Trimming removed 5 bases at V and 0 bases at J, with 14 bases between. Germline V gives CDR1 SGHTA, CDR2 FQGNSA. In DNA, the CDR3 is TGTGCCAGCAGCCCCCGGATGGGAAGCTCCTACAATGAGCAGTTCTTC. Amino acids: CASSPRMGSSYNEQFF.

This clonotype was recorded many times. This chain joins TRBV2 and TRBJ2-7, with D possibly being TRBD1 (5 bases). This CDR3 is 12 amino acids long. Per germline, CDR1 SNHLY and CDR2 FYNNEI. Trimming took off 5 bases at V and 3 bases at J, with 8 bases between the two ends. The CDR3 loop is CASSTQGYEQYF. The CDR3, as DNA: TGTGCCAGCAGTACCCAGGGCTACGAGCAGTACTTC.

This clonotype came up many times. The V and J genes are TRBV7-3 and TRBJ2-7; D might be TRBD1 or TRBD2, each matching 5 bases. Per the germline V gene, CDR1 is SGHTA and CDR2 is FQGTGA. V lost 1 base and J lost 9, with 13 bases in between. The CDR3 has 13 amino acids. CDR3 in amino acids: CASSLNQGDRQYF. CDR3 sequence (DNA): TGTGCCAGCAGCTTAAATCAGGGAGATCGGCAGTACTTC.

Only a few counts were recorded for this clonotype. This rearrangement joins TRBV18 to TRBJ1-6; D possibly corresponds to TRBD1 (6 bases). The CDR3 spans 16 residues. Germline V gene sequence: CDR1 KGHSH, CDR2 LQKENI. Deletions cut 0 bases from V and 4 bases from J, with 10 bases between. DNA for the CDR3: TGTGCCAGCTCACCACCTGGGGGGGCGTATAATTCACCCCTCCACTTT. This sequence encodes CASSPPGGAYNSPLHF.

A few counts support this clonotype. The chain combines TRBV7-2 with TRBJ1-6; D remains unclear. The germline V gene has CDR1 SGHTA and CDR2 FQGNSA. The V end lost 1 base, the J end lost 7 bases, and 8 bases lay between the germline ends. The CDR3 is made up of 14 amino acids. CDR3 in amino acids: CASSLGLWNSPLHF. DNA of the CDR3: TGTGCCAGCAGCTTAGGCCTCTGGAATTCACCCCTCCACTTT.

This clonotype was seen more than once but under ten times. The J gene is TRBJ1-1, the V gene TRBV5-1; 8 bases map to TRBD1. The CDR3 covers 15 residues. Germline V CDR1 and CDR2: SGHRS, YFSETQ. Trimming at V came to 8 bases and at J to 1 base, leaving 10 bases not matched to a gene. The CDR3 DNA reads TGCGCCAGTGTACCCCAGGGGGCCGGGAACACTGAAGCTTTCTTT. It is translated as CASVPQGAGNTEAFF.

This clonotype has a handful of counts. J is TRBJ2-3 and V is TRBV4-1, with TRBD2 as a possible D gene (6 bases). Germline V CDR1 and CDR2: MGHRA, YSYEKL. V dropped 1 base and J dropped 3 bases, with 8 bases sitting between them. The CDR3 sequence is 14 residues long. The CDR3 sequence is CASSQVGGTDTQYF. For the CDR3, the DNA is TGCGCCAGCAGCCAAGTCGGGGGAACAGATACGCAGTATTTT.

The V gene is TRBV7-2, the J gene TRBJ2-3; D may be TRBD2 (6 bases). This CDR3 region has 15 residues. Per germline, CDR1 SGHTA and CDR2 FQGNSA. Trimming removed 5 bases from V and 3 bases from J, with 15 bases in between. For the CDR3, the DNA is TGTGCCAGCAGCCCTCTGCGGGGCTTAACAGATACGCAGTATTTT. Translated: CASSPLRGLTDTQYF. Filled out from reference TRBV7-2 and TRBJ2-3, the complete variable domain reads GAGVSQSPSNKVTEKGKDVELRCDPISGHTALYWYRQSLGQGLEFLIYFQGNSAPDKSGLPSDRFSAERTGGSVSTLTIQRTQQEDSAVYLCASSPLRGLTDTQYFGPGTRLTVL.

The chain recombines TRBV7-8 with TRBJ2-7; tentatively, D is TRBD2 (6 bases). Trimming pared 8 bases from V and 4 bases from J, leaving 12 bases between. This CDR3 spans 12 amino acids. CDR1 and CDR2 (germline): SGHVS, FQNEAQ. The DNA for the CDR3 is TGTGCCAGCGGCCCAGGGACTTACGAGCAGTACTTC. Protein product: CASGPGTYEQYF. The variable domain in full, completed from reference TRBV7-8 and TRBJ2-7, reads GAGVSQSPRYKVAKRGQDVALRCDPISGHVSLFWYQQALGQGPEFLTYFQNEAQLDKSGLPSDRFFAERPEGSVSTLKIQRTQQEDSAVYLCASGPGTYEQYFGPGTRLTVT.

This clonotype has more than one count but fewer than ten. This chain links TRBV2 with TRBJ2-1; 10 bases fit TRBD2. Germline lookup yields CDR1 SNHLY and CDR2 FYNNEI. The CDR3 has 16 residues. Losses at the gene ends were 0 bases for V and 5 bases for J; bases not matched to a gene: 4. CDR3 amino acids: CASSEAASGSHNEQFF. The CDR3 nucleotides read TGTGCCAGCAGTGAAGCGGCTAGCGGGAGCCACAATGAGCAGTTCTTC.

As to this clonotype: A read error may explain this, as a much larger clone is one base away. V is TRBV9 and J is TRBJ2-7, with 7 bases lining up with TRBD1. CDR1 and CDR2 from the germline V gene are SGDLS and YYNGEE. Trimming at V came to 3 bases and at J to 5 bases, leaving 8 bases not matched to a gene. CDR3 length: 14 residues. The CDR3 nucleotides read TGTGCCAGCAGCGCCCGGGACAGACCCCACGAGCAGTACTTC. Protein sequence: CASSARDRPHEQYF.

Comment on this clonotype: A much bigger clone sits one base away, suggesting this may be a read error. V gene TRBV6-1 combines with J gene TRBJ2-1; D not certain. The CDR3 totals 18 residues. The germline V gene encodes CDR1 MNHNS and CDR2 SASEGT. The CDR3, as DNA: TGTGCCAGCAGACCGACGGCGACGAGAAGGAGCTCCTGCAATGAGCAGTTCTTC. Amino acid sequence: CASRPTATRRSSCNEQFF.

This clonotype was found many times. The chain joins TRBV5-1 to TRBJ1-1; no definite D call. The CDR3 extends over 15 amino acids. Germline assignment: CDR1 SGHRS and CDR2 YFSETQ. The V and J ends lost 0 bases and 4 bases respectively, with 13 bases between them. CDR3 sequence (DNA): TGCGCCAGCAGCTTGGCCGGATCTGGCCTCACTGAAGCTTTCTTT. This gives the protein CASSLAGSGLTEAFF.

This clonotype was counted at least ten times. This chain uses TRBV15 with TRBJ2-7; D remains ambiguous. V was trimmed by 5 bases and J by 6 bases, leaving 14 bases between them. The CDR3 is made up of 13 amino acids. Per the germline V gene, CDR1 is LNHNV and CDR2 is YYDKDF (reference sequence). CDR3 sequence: CATSVNLMSEQYF. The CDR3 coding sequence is TGTGCCACCAGCGTGAACCTCATGAGCGAGCAGTACTTC.

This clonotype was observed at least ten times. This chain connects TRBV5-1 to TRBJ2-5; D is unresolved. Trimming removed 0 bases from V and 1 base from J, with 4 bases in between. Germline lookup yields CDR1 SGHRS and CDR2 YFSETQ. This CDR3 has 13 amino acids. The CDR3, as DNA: TGCGCCAGCAGCTTGGCCGTCCAAGAGACCCAGTACTTC. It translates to CASSLAVQETQYF.

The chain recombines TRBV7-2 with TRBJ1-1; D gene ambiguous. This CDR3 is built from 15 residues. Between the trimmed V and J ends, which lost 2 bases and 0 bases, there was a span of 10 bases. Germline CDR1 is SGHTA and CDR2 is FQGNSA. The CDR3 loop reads CASSLYVRMNTEAFF. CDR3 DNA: TGTGCCAGCAGCTTATACGTGAGAATGAACACTGAAGCTTTCTTT.

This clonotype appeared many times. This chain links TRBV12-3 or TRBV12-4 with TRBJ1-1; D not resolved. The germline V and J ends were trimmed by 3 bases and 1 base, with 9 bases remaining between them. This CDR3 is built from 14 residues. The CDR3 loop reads CASSFREGNTEAFF. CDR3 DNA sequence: TGTGCCAGCAGTTTCCGTGAGGGGAACACTGAAGCTTTCTTT.

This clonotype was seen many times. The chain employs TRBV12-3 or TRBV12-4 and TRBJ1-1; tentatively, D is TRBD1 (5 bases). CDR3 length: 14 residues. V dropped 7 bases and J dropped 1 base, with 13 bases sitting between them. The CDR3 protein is CASTTRRGNTEAFF. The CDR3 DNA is TGTGCCAGCACTACGAGGAGGGGGAACACTGAAGCTTTCTTT.

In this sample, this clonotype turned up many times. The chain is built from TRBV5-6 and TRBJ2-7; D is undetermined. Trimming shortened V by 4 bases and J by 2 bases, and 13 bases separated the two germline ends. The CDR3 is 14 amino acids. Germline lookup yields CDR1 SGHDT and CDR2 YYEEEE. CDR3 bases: TGTGCCAGCAGCCACGTACTTAGGGCCTACGAGCAGTACTTC. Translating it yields CASSHVLRAYEQYF.

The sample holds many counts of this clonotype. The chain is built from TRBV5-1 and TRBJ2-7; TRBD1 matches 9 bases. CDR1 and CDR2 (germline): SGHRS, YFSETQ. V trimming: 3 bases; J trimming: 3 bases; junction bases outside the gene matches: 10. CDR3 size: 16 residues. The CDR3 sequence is CASSWDPPGQGYEQYF. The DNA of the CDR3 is TGCGCCAGCAGCTGGGATCCTCCGGGACAGGGCTACGAGCAGTACTTC.

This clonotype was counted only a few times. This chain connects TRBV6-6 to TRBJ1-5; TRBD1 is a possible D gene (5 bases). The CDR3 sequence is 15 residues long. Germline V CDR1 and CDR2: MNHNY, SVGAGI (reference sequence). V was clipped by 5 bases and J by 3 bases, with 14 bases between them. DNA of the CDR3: TGTGCCAGCAGTCACGGACCAGGGAACAATCAGCCCCAGCATTTT. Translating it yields CASSHGPGNNQPQHF.

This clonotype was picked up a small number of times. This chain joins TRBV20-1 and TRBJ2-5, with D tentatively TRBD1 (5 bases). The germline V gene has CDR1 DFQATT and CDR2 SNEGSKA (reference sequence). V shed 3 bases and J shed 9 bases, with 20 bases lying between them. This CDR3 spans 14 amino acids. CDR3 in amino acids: CSASFRSQGEAQYF. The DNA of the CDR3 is TGCAGTGCTAGTTTTCGGAGTCAGGGCGAGGCCCAGTACTTC.

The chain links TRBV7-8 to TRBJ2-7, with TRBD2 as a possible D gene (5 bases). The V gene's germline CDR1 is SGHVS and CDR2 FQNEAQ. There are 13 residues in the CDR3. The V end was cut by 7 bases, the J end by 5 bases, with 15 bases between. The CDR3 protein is CASTEGPSHEQYF. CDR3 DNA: TGTGCCAGCACCGAGGGCCCATCCCACGAGCAGTACTTC.

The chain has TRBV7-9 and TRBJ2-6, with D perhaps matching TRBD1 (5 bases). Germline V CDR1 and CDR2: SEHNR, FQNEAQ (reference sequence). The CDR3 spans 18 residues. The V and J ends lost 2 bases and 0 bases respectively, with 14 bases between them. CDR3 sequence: CASSLKGHQSSGANVLTF. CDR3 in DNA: TGTGCCAGCAGCTTAAAGGGGCACCAGAGCTCTGGGGCCAACGTCCTGACTTTC.